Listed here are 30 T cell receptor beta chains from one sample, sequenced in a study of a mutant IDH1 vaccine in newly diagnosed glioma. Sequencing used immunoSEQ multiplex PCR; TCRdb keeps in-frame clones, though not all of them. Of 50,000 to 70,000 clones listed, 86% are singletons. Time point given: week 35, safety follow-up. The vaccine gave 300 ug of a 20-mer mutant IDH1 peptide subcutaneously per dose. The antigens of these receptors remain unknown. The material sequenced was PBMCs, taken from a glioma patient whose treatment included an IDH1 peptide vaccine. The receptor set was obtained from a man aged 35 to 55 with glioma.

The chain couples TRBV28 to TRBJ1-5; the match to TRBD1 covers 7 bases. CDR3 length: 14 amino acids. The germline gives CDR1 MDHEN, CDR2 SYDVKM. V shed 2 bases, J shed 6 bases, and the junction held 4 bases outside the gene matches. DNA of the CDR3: TGTGCCAGCAGTTTAAGCAGGGGGAGTCAGCCCCAGCATTTT. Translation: CASSLSRGSQPQHF. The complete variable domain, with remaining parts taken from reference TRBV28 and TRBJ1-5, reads DVKVTQSSRYLVKRTGEKVFLECVQDMDHENMFWYRQDPGLGLRLIYFSYDVKMKEKGDIPEGYSVSREKKERFSLILESASTNQTSMYLCASSLSRGSQPQHFGDGTRLSIL.

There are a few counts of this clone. Written as DNA, the CDR3 is TGTGCCAGCAGCTTCGCCTACGAGCAGTACTTC. Translation gives CASSFAYEQYF. The V gene is TRBV7-9, the J gene TRBJ2-7; D is uncertain. The CDR3 has 11 residues. Germline CDR1 SEHNR, CDR2 FQNEAQ (reference sequence). V lost 3 bases to trimming and J lost 2 bases, with 2 bases between them.

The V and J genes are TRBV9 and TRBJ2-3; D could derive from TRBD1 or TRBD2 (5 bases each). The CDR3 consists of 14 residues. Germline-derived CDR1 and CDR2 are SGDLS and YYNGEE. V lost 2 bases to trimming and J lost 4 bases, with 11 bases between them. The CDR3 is CASSVDPGPDTQYF. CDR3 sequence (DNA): TGTGCCAGCAGCGTTGACCCGGGGCCAGATACGCAGTATTTT.

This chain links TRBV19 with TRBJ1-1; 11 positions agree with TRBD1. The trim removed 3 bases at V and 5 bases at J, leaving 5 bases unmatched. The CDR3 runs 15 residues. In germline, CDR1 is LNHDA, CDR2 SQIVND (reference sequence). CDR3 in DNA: TGTGCCAGTAGTATCGCGGGGACAGGGGGGACTGAAGCTTTCTTT. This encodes CASSIAGTGGTEAFF.

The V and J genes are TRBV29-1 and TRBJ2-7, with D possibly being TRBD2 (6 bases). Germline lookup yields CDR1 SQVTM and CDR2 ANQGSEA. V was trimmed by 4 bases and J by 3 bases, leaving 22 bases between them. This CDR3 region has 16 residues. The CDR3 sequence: CSVGSSWRDVGYEQYF. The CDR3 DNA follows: TGCAGCGTTGGTTCGAGCTGGCGGGATGTAGGCTACGAGCAGTACTTC.

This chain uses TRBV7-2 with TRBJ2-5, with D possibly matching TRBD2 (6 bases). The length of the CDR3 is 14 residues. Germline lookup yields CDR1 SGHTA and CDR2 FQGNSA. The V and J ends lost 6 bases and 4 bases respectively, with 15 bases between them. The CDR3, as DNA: TGTGCCAGCAGTCTAGAGGCCGGGGGAGAGACCCAGTACTTC. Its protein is CASSLEAGGETQYF.

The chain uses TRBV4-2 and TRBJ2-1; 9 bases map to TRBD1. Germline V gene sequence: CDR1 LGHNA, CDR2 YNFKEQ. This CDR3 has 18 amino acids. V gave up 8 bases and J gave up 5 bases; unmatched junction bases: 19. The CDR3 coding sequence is TGTGCCAGCCTCCCGGGACAGGGAAGTCGTGTCTACAACAATGAGCAGTTCTTC. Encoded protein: CASLPGQGSRVYNNEQFF.

For the CDR3, the DNA is TGCGCCAGCAGCGATATAAGCGGGAGGGCTGGTGAGCAGTACTTC. It translates to CASSDISGRAGEQYF. V gene TRBV5-1 combines with J gene TRBJ2-7, with 10 positions matching TRBD2. With V trimmed by 4 bases and J by 7 bases, 11 bases remained unmatched. This CDR3 region has 15 residues. The germline CDR1 and CDR2 sequences are SGHRS and YFSETQ.

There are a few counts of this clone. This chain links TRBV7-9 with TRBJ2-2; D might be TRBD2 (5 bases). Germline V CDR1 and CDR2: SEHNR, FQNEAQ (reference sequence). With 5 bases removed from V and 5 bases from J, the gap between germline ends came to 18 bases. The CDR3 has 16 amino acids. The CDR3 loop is CASSPSRRVSTGELFF. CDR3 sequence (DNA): TGTGCCAGCAGCCCTTCACGGCGGGTGTCGACCGGGGAGCTGTTTTTT.

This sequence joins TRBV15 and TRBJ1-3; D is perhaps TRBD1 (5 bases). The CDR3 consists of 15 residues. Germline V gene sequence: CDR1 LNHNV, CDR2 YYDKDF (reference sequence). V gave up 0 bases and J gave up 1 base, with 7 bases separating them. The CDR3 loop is CATSRDQGSGNTIYF. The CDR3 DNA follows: TGTGCCACCAGCAGAGATCAGGGATCTGGAAACACCATATATTTT.

The CDR3 nucleotides are TGTGCCAGCAGCGTAGATAGGGGGCAAGAGACCCAGTACTTC. This codes for CASSVDRGQETQYF. V gene TRBV9 combines with J gene TRBJ2-5; the D gene is possibly TRBD1 (6 bases). Per germline, CDR1 SGDLS and CDR2 YYNGEE. Trimming took 0 bases from V and 2 from J, leaving 8 bases between them. The CDR3 is 14 amino acids.

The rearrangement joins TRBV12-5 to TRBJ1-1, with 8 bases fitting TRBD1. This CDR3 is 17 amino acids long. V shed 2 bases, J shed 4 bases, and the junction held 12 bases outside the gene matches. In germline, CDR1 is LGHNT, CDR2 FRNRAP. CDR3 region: CASGLPGQVGIGTEAFF. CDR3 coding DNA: TGTGCTAGTGGTTTGCCGGGACAGGTGGGGATTGGCACTGAAGCTTTCTTT.

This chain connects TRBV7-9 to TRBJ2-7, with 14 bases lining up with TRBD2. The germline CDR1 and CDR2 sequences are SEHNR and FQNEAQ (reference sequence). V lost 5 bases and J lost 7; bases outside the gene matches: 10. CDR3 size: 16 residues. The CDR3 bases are TGTGCCAGCAGCCCGCTAGGGACTAGCGGGAGTGTAGAGCAGTACTTC. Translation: CASSPLGTSGSVEQYF.

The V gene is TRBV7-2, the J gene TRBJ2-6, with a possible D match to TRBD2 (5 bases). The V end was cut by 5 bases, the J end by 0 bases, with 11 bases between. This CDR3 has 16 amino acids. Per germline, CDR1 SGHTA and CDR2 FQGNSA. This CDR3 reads CASSPRAASGANVLTF. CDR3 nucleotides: TGTGCCAGCAGCCCGCGGGCTGCCTCTGGGGCCAACGTCCTGACTTTC.

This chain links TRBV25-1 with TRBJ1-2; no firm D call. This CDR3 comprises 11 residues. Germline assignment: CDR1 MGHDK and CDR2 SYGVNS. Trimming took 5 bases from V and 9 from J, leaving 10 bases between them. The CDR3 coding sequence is TGTGCCAGCAGTAACCCATATAGCTACACCTTC. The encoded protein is CASSNPYSYTF.

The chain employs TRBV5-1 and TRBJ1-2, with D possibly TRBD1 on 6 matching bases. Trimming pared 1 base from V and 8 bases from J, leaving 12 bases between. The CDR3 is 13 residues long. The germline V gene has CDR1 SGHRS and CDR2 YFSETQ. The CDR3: CASSLRAGEGYTF. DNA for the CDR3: TGCGCCAGCAGCTTGAGGGCAGGGGAAGGCTACACCTTC.

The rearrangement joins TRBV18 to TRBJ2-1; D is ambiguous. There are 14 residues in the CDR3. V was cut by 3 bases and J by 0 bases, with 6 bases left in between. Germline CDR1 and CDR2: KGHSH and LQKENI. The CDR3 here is CASSPALSYNEQFF. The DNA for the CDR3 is TGTGCCAGCTCACCTGCTCTCTCCTACAATGAGCAGTTCTTC.

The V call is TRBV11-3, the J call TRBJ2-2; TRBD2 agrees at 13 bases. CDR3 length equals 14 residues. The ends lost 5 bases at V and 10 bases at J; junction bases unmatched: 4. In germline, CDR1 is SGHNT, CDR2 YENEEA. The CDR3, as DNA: TGTGCCAGCAGCGTGGGGACTAGCGGGACGGAGCTGTTTTTT. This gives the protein CASSVGTSGTELFF.

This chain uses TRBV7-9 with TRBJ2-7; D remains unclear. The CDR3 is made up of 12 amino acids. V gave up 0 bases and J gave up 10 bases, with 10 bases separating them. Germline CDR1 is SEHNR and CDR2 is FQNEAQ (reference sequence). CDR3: CASSLARKDQYF. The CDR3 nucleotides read TGTGCCAGCAGCTTAGCCAGGAAGGATCAGTACTTC.

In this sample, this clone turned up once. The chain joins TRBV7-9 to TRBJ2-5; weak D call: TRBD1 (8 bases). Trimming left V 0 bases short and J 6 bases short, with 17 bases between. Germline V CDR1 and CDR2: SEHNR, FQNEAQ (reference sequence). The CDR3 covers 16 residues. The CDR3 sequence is CASSLAWGGDRKTQYF. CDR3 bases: TGTGCCAGCAGCTTAGCGTGGGGGGGGGACAGGAAGACCCAGTACTTC.

CDR3 region: CASSWTGAPNYGYTF. The CDR3 DNA follows: TGTGCCAGCAGCTGGACAGGGGCACCTAACTATGGCTACACCTTC. This rearrangement joins TRBV9 to TRBJ1-2; 9 bases fit TRBD1. Per germline, CDR1 SGDLS and CDR2 YYNGEE. With 4 bases clipped from V and 0 bases from J, the junction kept 4 bases outside the gene matches. The CDR3 sequence is 15 residues long.

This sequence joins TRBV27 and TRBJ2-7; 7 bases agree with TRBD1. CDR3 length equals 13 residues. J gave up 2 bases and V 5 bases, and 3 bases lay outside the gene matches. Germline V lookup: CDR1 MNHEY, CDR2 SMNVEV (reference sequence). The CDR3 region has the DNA TGTGCCAGCAGTCTACAGGGGACCTACGAGCAGTACTTC. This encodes CASSLQGTYEQYF.

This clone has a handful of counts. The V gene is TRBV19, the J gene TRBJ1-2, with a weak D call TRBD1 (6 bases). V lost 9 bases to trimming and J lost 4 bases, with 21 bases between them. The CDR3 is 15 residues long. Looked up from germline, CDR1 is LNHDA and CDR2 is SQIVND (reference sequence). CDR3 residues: CASKDSPPSLYGYTF. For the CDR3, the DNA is TGTGCCAGCAAGGACAGCCCTCCCTCCCTCTATGGCTACACCTTC.

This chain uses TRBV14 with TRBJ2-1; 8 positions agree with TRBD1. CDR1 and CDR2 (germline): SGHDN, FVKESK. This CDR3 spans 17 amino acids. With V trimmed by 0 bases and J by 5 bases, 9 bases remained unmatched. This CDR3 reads CASSQEVGQGFDNEQFF. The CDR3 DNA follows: TGTGCCAGCAGCCAAGAAGTTGGACAGGGATTCGACAATGAGCAGTTCTTC.

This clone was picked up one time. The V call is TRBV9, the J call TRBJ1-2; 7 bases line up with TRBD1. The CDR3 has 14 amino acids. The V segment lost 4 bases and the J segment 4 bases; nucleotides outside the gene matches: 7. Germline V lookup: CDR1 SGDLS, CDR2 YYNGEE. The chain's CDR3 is CASSPTTGSYGYTF. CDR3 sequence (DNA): TGTGCCAGCAGCCCGACGACAGGGAGCTATGGCTACACCTTC.

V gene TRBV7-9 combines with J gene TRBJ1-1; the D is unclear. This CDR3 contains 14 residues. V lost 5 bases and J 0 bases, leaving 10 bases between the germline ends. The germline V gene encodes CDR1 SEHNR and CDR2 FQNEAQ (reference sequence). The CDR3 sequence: CASSRNNMNTEAFF. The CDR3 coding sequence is TGTGCCAGCAGCCGGAACAACATGAACACTGAAGCTTTCTTT. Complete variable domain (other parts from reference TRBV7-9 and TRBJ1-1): DTGVSQNPRHKITKRGQNVTFRCDPISEHNRLYWYRQTLGQGPEFLTYFQNEAQLEKSRLLSDRFSAERPKGSFSTLEIQRTEQGDSAMYLCASSRNNMNTEAFFGQGTRLTVV.

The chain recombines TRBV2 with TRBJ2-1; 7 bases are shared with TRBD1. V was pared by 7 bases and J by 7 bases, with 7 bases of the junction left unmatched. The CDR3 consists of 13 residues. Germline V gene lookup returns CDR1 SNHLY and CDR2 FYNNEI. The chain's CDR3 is CASNEDRVNEQFF. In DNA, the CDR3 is TGTGCCAGCAACGAAGACAGGGTGAATGAGCAGTTCTTC.

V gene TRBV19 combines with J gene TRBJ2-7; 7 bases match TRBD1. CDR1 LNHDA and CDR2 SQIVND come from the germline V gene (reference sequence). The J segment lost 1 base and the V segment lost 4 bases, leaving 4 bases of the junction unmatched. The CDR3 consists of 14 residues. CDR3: CASSNRGMSYEQYF. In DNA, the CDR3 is TGTGCCAGTAGTAACAGGGGCATGTCCTACGAGCAGTACTTC.

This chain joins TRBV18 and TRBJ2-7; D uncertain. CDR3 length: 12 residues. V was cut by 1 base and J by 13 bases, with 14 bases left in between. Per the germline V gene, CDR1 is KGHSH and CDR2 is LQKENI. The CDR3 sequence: CASSPQNYEPYF. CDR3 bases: TGTGCCAGCTCACCACAGAACTACGAGCCTTACTTC.

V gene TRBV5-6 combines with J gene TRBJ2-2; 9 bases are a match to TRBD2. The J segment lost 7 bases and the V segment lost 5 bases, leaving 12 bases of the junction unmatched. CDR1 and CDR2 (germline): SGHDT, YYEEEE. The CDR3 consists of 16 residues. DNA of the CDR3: TGTGCCAGCAGATTAGCGGGAGAGTCCCCAGGCGGGGAGCTGTTTTTT. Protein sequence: CASRLAGESPGGELFF.